This is a list of T cell receptor beta chains from one sample in a study of brain T cells in children with intractable seizures. The assay was immunoSEQ multiplex PCR, and TCRdb's table has in-frame clones only and misses some. This table holds 340,000 or so clones, about 93% found once. The source material was peripheral blood, sampled roughly 5 months after surgery. Source of these receptors: a boy under two years old with tuberous sclerosis and intractable seizures. Both conserved end residues are part of each CDR3. The D gene is left open where the match is weak. Size is stated for part of the rows, as once, few or many counts, or as a class when the clone is expanded.

length: 19; V: TRBV9; D: TRBD2; size: -; J: TRBJ2-5; CDR3: CARIESTGLAGVGGETQYF; DNA: TGTGCCAGAATCGAGTCTACGGGACTAGCGGGGGTCGGTGGAGAGACCCAGTACTTC
length: 15; V: TRBV6-1; D: -; size: -; J: TRBJ1-5; CDR3: CASSERDIPNQPQHF; DNA: TGTGCCAGCAGTGAAAGGGACATCCCCAATCAGCCCCAGCATTTT
length: 16; V: TRBV3-1/TRBV3-2; D: TRBD2; size: -; J: TRBJ2-5; CDR3: CASSQAEAGDQETQYF; DNA: TGTGCCAGCAGCCAAGCGGAAGCGGGAGACCAAGAGACCCAGTACTTC
length: 14; V: TRBV27; D: TRBD1; size: -; J: TRBJ2-1; CDR3: CASSFQGAANEQFF; DNA: TGTGCCAGCAGTTTTCAGGGGGCGGCCAATGAGCAGTTCTTC
length: 15; V: TRBV6-1; D: -; size: -; J: TRBJ2-1; CDR3: CASSEIKPFYNEQFF; DNA: TGTGCCAGCAGTGAAATAAAGCCCTTTTACAATGAGCAGTTCTTC
length: 13; V: TRBV12-3/TRBV12-4; D: -; size: once; J: TRBJ2-7; CDR3: CASSHNRVYEQYF; DNA: TGTGCCAGCAGTCACAACAGGGTTTACGAGCAGTACTTC
length: 13; V: TRBV6-1; D: -; size: -; J: TRBJ2-7; CDR3: CASSEKVEDEQYF; DNA: TGTGCCAGCAGTGAGAAGGTCGAGGACGAGCAGTACTTC
length: 13; V: TRBV11-2; D: TRBD1; size: -; J: TRBJ1-2; CDR3: CASSPRQGDGYTF; DNA: TGTGCCAGCAGTCCCCGACAGGGTGATGGCTACACCTTC
length: 12; V: TRBV9; D: -; size: -; J: TRBJ1-6; CDR3: CASSVFGSPLHF; DNA: TGTGCCAGCAGCGTATTCGGTTCACCCCTCCACTTT
length: 15; V: TRBV18; D: TRBD2; size: -; J: TRBJ2-7; CDR3: CASSPRTSGFYEQYF; DNA: TGTGCCAGCTCACCCCGGACTAGCGGCTTCTACGAGCAGTACTTC
length: 12; V: TRBV20-1; D: -; size: -; J: TRBJ1-5; CDR3: CSASSPKEPQHF; DNA: TGCAGTGCTAGTTCGCCCAAGGAGCCCCAGCATTTT
length: 14; V: TRBV19; D: -; size: -; J: TRBJ2-3; CDR3: CASRPLGMRDTQYF; DNA: TGTGCCAGTAGGCCCCTAGGTATGCGCGATACGCAGTATTTT
length: 12; V: TRBV13; D: -; size: -; J: TRBJ2-2; CDR3: CASSPGTGELFF; DNA: TGTGCCAGCAGCCCTGGGACCGGGGAGCTGTTTTTT
length: 13; V: TRBV3-1/TRBV3-2; D: -; size: -; J: TRBJ2-3; CDR3: CASSQVHADTQYF; DNA: TGTGCCAGCAGCCAAGTACATGCGGATACGCAGTATTTT
length: 16; V: TRBV25-1; D: TRBD1; size: once; J: TRBJ2-5; CDR3: CASSEPRGQIRETQYF; DNA: TGTGCCAGCAGTGAACCCCGGGGACAGATTAGAGAGACCCAGTACTTC
length: 15; V: TRBV6-5; D: -; size: -; J: TRBJ2-3; CDR3: CASSYVGLVINTQYF; DNA: TGTGCCAGCAGTTACGTAGGACTCGTTATTAATACGCAGTATTTT
length: 15; V: TRBV7-9; D: TRBD1; size: once; J: TRBJ2-2; CDR3: CASSRGGANTGELFF; DNA: TGTGCCAGCAGCCGAGGGGGCGCGAACACCGGGGAGCTGTTTTTT
length: 17; V: TRBV4-2; D: -; size: -; J: TRBJ2-2; CDR3: CASSLDIARENTGELFF; DNA: TGTGCCAGCAGCCTCGACATAGCCAGGGAAAACACCGGGGAGCTGTTTTTT
length: 17; V: TRBV7-7; D: TRBD2; size: -; J: TRBJ2-1; CDR3: CASSPNPRTSGGNEQFF; DNA: TGTGCTAGCAGCCCCAACCCGAGGACTAGCGGGGGCAATGAGCAGTTCTTC
length: 13; V: TRBV11-2; D: -; size: -; J: TRBJ1-1; CDR3: CASSLGPGGEAFF; DNA: TGTGCCAGCAGCTTAGGCCCCGGGGGGGAAGCTTTCTTT
length: 12; V: TRBV10-2; D: -; size: -; J: TRBJ2-7; CDR3: CASSELRGEQYF; DNA: TGCGCCAGCAGTGAGCTTCGCGGCGAGCAGTACTTC
length: 13; V: TRBV7-9; D: -; size: -; J: TRBJ1-3; CDR3: CASSSNPGNTIYF; DNA: TGTGCCAGCAGCTCCAACCCTGGAAACACCATATATTTT
length: 14; V: TRBV14; D: -; size: -; J: TRBJ2-5; CDR3: CASSHGSRRWEQYF; DNA: TGTGCCAGCAGCCACGGGAGCCGAAGGTGGGAGCAGTACTTC
length: 12; V: TRBV7-9; D: -; size: -; J: TRBJ1-2; CDR3: CASSLVDYGYTF; DNA: TGTGCCAGCAGCTTAGTCGACTATGGCTACACCTTC
length: 12; V: TRBV12-3/TRBV12-4; D: -; size: -; J: TRBJ1-2; CDR3: CASSQGSDGYTF; DNA: TGTGCCAGCAGTCAGGGGTCGGATGGCTACACCTTC
length: 15; V: TRBV5-1; D: -; size: -; J: TRBJ2-1; CDR3: CASSLAGPSYNEQFF; DNA: TGCGCCAGCAGCTTGGCCGGACCCTCCTACAATGAGCAGTTCTTC
length: 14; V: TRBV21-1; D: -; size: -; J: TRBJ2-7; CDR3: CASSKGPTPYEQYF; DNA: TGTGCCAGCAGCAAGGGGCCTACTCCCTACGAGCAGTACTTC
length: 16; V: TRBV9; D: -; size: -; J: TRBJ1-6; CDR3: CASSVEVSSYNSPLHF; DNA: TGTGCCAGCAGCGTAGAGGTGAGCTCCTATAATTCACCCCTCCACTTT
length: 12; V: TRBV30; D: -; size: -; J: TRBJ1-3; CDR3: CAWSVRGNTIYF; DNA: TGTGCCTGGAGTGTACGGGGAAACACCATATATTTT
length: 14; V: TRBV27; D: TRBD1; size: -; J: TRBJ1-6; CDR3: CASSVGQGETPLHF; DNA: TGTGCCAGCAGTGTGGGACAGGGGGAGACACCCCTCCACTTT
length: 15; V: TRBV7-6; D: -; size: -; J: TRBJ2-3; CDR3: CASSSPLGDTDTQYF; DNA: TGTGCCAGCAGCTCACCCCTAGGGGACACAGATACGCAGTATTTT
length: 14; V: TRBV18; D: -; size: once; J: TRBJ2-5; CDR3: CASSPSQGSETQYF; DNA: TGTGCCAGCTCACCTTCACAGGGCTCGGAGACCCAGTACTTC
length: 15; V: TRBV6-5; D: -; size: -; J: TRBJ1-1; CDR3: CASSKLGRRNTEAFF; DNA: TGTGCCAGCAGCAAACTCGGGAGGAGGAACACTGAAGCTTTCTTT
length: 15; V: TRBV6-2/TRBV6-3; D: -; size: -; J: TRBJ1-3; CDR3: CASSYNEDSGNTIYF; DNA: TGTGCCAGCAGTTACAACGAAGACAGTGGAAACACCATATATTTT
length: 15; V: TRBV19; D: TRBD1; size: -; J: TRBJ2-7; CDR3: CASSYGATGVVEQYF; DNA: TGTGCCAGCTCTTACGGGGCGACAGGGGTAGTTGAGCAGTACTTC
length: 17; V: TRBV19; D: TRBD1; size: few; J: TRBJ1-1; CDR3: CASSIGDRAFTNTEAFF; DNA: TGTGCCAGTAGTATAGGGGACAGGGCCTTCACGAACACTGAAGCTTTCTTT
length: 13; V: TRBV30; D: TRBD1; size: -; J: TRBJ1-1; CDR3: CAWSGQGADGAFF; DNA: TGTGCCTGGAGTGGACAGGGGGCTGATGGGGCTTTCTTT
length: 15; V: TRBV3-1/TRBV3-2; D: -; size: once; J: TRBJ2-3; CDR3: CASSRSSQGTDTQYF; DNA: TGTGCCAGCAGCCGATCCTCCCAGGGCACAGATACGCAGTATTTT
length: 18; V: TRBV19; D: -; size: -; J: TRBJ2-4; CDR3: CASSIDRSIEVAKNIQYF; DNA: TGTGCCAGTAGTATAGATCGTAGCATTGAGGTGGCCAAAAACATTCAGTACTTC
length: 13; V: TRBV7-9; D: -; size: -; J: TRBJ1-1; CDR3: CASSLTLNTEAFF; DNA: TGTGCCAGCAGCTTAACCTTGAACACTGAAGCTTTCTTT
length: 14; V: TRBV30; D: -; size: -; J: TRBJ1-1; CDR3: CAWSRADRNTEAFF; DNA: TGTGCCTGGAGTCGGGCGGACCGGAACACTGAAGCTTTCTTT
length: 14; V: TRBV2; D: -; size: -; J: TRBJ2-7; CDR3: CASSVGQGGYEQYF; DNA: TGTGCCAGCAGTGTAGGGCAGGGAGGCTACGAGCAGTACTTC
length: 11; V: TRBV20-1; D: TRBD1; size: -; J: TRBJ1-1; CDR3: CTGQSFPGAFF; DNA: TGCACGGGACAGAGCTTTCCTGGAGCTTTCTTT
length: 16; V: TRBV7-9; D: -; size: -; J: TRBJ2-2; CDR3: CASSLLAGNFPGELFF; DNA: TGTGCCAGCAGCTTACTGGCGGGGAACTTCCCCGGGGAGCTGTTTTTT
length: 14; V: TRBV6-5; D: TRBD1; size: -; J: TRBJ1-2; CDR3: CASSLTGGGNGYTF; DNA: TGTGCCAGCAGTTTAACAGGGGGAGGAAATGGCTACACCTTC
length: 15; V: TRBV6-1; D: -; size: -; J: TRBJ1-1; CDR3: CASSEALGRNTEAFF; DNA: TGTGCCAGCAGTGAAGCGCTTGGGCGAAACACTGAAGCTTTCTTT
length: 13; V: TRBV10-3; D: -; size: -; J: TRBJ2-3; CDR3: CAISVTATDTQYF; DNA: TGTGCCATCAGTGTCACGGCCACAGATACGCAGTATTTT
length: 14; V: TRBV11-1; D: -; size: -; J: TRBJ2-1; CDR3: CASTDSYISNEQFF; DNA: TGTGCCAGCACTGACTCTTACATTAGCAATGAGCAGTTCTTC
length: 12; V: TRBV7-9; D: TRBD2; size: -; J: TRBJ2-7; CDR3: CASSFPGGEQYF; DNA: TGTGCCAGCAGCTTTCCCGGGGGGGAGCAGTACTTC
length: 12; V: TRBV12-3/TRBV12-4; D: -; size: -; J: TRBJ2-1; CDR3: CASSWGYNEQFF; DNA: TGTGCCAGCAGTTGGGGGTACAATGAGCAGTTCTTC
length: 14; V: TRBV3-1/TRBV3-2; D: -; size: -; J: TRBJ2-3; CDR3: CASSPGTERDTQYF; DNA: TGTGCCAGCAGCCCCGGGACGGAGAGGGATACGCAGTATTTT
length: 17; V: TRBV28; D: -; size: once; J: TRBJ1-4; CDR3: CASSLSGGAQSNEKLFF; DNA: TGTGCCAGCAGTTTGTCGGGGGGCGCTCAGTCTAATGAAAAACTGTTTTTT
length: 15; V: TRBV4-1; D: TRBD2; size: -; J: TRBJ2-7; CDR3: CASSLIAGGTYEQYF; DNA: TGCGCCAGCAGCCTAATAGCGGGGGGCACCTACGAGCAGTACTTC